Below are 26 T cell receptor beta chains sequenced from a single sample in a study of cytomegalovirus exposure and HLA in healthy donors. Primers for the PCR totalled 60 Vbeta and 13 Jbeta. Assay: immunoSEQ multiplex PCR; the TCRdb copy retains only in-frame clones and omits some. This repertoire shows some 130,000 clones, 70% to 80% found once; its top ten account for around 1.2%. The sequenced sample consisted of PBMCs. Receptors were obtained from a man aged 50 to 60 in good health and CMV-seronegative.

V usage is TRBV7-9 and J usage is TRBJ1-1; D possibly corresponds to TRBD1 (5 bases). V was clipped by 5 bases and J by 1 base, with 11 bases between them. Germline CDR1 SEHNR, CDR2 FQNEAQ (reference sequence). This CDR3 comprises 14 residues. The CDR3 spells CASSSGTGNTEAFF. CDR3 DNA: TGTGCCAGCAGCAGCGGGACGGGGAACACTGAAGCTTTCTTT.

This CDR3 reads CASSQEAAGTGASGYTF. CDR3 nucleotide sequence: TGCGCCAGCAGCCAAGAGGCCGCCGGGACAGGAGCTTCAGGCTACACCTTC. The chain joins TRBV4-3 to TRBJ1-2, with 8 nucleotides matching TRBD1. This CDR3 has 17 amino acids. Germline V gene data show CDR1 as LGHNA and CDR2 as YSLEER. The trim removed 0 bases at V and 8 bases at J, leaving 14 bases unmatched.

This clone has more than one count but fewer than ten. The chain has TRBV27 and TRBJ2-1; D might be TRBD1 (5 bases). Trimming left V 6 bases short and J 4 bases short, with 16 bases between. Germline V gene data show CDR1 as MNHEY and CDR2 as SMNVEV (reference sequence). The CDR3 contains 15 residues. The CDR3 sequence: CASSQTDRQYNEQFF. CDR3 nucleotide sequence: TGTGCCAGCAGCCAGACCGATCGACAGTACAATGAGCAGTTCTTC.

This clone was counted once. The V call is TRBV5-1, the J call TRBJ2-7, with 14 bases lining up with TRBD2. Judging by the DNA end, TRBJ2-1 fits better; the J call may be wrong. Germline CDR1 and CDR2: SGHRS and YFSETQ. The CDR3 consists of 17 residues. The chain's CDR3 is CASSFRTSGRNYNEQFF. CDR3 in DNA: TGCGCCAGCAGCTTCAGGACTAGCGGGAGGAACTACAATGAGCAGTTCTTC.

As concerns this clone: This CDR3 is also generated by other DNA sequences in the sample. The V and J genes are TRBV11-2 and TRBJ2-1; TRBD1 is a possible D gene (6 bases). The CDR3 covers 13 residues. Germline V gene lookup returns CDR1 SGHAT and CDR2 FQNNGV. The V end was cut by 3 bases, the J end by 6 bases, with 9 bases between. The DNA for the CDR3 is TGTGCCAGCAGCTTGGCAGGGGTCAATGAGCAGTTCTTC. Protein product: CASSLAGVNEQFF.

This sequence joins TRBV18 and TRBJ1-3; D is unclear. The V gene's germline CDR1 is KGHSH and CDR2 LQKENI. This CDR3 contains 14 residues. V lost 1 base and J lost 3, with 7 bases in between. CDR3 sequence (DNA): TGTGCCAGCTCACCACGCAGTCTTGGAAACACCATATATTTT. It yields the protein CASSPRSLGNTIYF.

This clone was counted a single time. The chain carries TRBV28 and TRBJ1-5; D is perhaps TRBD1 (6 bases). Germline CDR1 MDHEN, CDR2 SYDVKM. This CDR3 comprises 16 residues. V lost 5 bases and J 3 bases, leaving 17 bases between the germline ends. The DNA for the CDR3 is TGTGCCAGCAGTCCGCGGCGTAGGGGGTACAATCAGCCCCAGCATTTT. Translating it yields CASSPRRRGYNQPQHF.

This clone has only a few counts. The V gene is TRBV6-5, the J gene TRBJ1-2; TRBD1 is a possible D gene (6 bases). V lost 5 bases to trimming and J lost 3 bases, with 13 bases between them. The germline CDR1 and CDR2 sequences are MNHEY and SVGAGI. The CDR3 has 14 amino acids. CDR3 in DNA: TGTGCCAGCAGTGGGGGGGGCAAGGACTATGGCTACACCTTC. It codes for CASSGGGKDYGYTF.

This clone was counted at least ten times. The V and J genes are TRBV7-8 and TRBJ2-1; a possible D gene is TRBD1 (5 bases). The CDR3 runs 15 residues. V was cut by 7 bases and J by 4 bases, with 17 bases left in between. Per the germline V gene, CDR1 is SGHVS and CDR2 is FQNEAQ. CDR3 DNA: TGTGCCAGCACCCATAGCAGGGTTTCTTACAATGAGCAGTTCTTC. Amino acids: CASTHSRVSYNEQFF. Full variable domain (missing parts from reference TRBV7-8 and TRBJ2-1): GAGVSQSPRYKVAKRGQDVALRCDPISGHVSLFWYQQALGQGPEFLTYFQNEAQLDKSGLPSDRFFAERPEGSVSTLKIQRTQQEDSAVYLCASTHSRVSYNEQFFGPGTRLTVL.

The chain recombines TRBV7-2 with TRBJ1-5; D possibly corresponds to TRBD1 (6 bases). With 3 bases removed from V and 5 bases from J, the gap between germline ends came to 14 bases. There are 15 residues in the CDR3. Germline lookup yields CDR1 SGHTA and CDR2 FQGNSA. This CDR3 is CASSLGWGQHQPQHF. The CDR3 DNA sequence: TGTGCCAGCAGCTTGGGCTGGGGGCAGCATCAGCCCCAGCATTTT.

The chain links TRBV25-1 to TRBJ1-4, with D maybe TRBD1 (6 bases). The CDR3 sequence is 17 residues long. V lost 1 base and J 2 bases, leaving 14 bases between the germline ends. Looked up from germline, CDR1 is MGHDK and CDR2 is SYGVNS. CDR3 nucleotides: TGTGCCAGCAGTGAATTAGGTGAGGGGGACACTAATGAAAAACTGTTTTTT. Translated: CASSELGEGDTNEKLFF. The whole variable domain, filled in from reference TRBV25-1 and TRBJ1-4, reads EADIYQTPRYLVIGTGKKITLECSQTMGHDKMYWYQQDPGMELHLIHYSYGVNSTEKGDLSSESTVSRIRTEHFPLTLESARPSHTSQYLCASSELGEGDTNEKLFFGSGTQLSVL.

V gene TRBV11-2 combines with J gene TRBJ2-2; D is unclear. Germline V gene data show CDR1 as SGHAT and CDR2 as FQNNGV. This CDR3 comprises 13 residues. V lost 5 bases to trimming and J lost 8 bases, with 12 bases between them. This chain's CDR3 is CASSLLIEGELFF. The CDR3 DNA follows: TGTGCCAGCAGCCTTCTTATTGAGGGGGAGCTGTTTTTT.

The V call is TRBV4-1, the J call TRBJ2-1, with TRBD1 identical over 9 bases. The CDR3 sequence is 16 residues long. The V gene end was trimmed by 5 bases and the J gene end by 9 bases; junction bases not matched to a gene: 14. Looked up from germline, CDR1 is MGHRA and CDR2 is YSYEKL. CDR3 DNA: TGCGCCAGCAGCTCCGAAGGCGGACAGGGGTTCAGTGAGCAGTTCTTC. This translates into CASSSEGGQGFSEQFF.

J is TRBJ2-1 and V is TRBV7-8; TRBD2 is a possible D gene (5 bases). Looked up from germline, CDR1 is SGHVS and CDR2 is FQNEAQ. This CDR3 contains 15 residues. V lost 7 bases, J lost 6 bases, and 19 bases lay in between. The DNA for the CDR3 is TGTGCCAGCACCCCAGCCCGAACTAGTATCAATGAGCAGTTCTTC. This gives the protein CASTPARTSINEQFF.

A single count supports this clone. This sequence joins TRBV7-9 and TRBJ1-1; 10 positions agree with TRBD1. This CDR3 region has 15 residues. Losses at the gene ends were 4 bases for V and 4 bases for J; bases not matched to a gene: 6. Germline CDR1 SEHNR, CDR2 FQNEAQ (reference sequence). CDR3 bases: TGTGCCAGCAGCTCATCGGGACAGGGGAGCACTGAAGCTTTCTTT. Amino acids: CASSSSGQGSTEAFF. Full variable domain (remainder filled in from reference TRBV7-9 and TRBJ1-1): DTGVSQNPRHKITKRGQNVTFRCDPISEHNRLYWYRQTLGQGPEFLTYFQNEAQLEKSRLLSDRFSAERPKGSFSTLEIQRTEQGDSAMYLCASSSSGQGSTEAFFGQGTRLTVV.

This clone was detected a few times. V gene TRBV7-6 combines with J gene TRBJ1-5; D not certain. V dropped 5 bases and J dropped 4 bases, with 12 bases sitting between them. Per germline, CDR1 SGHVS and CDR2 FNYEAQ. The CDR3 contains 14 residues. The CDR3, as DNA: TGTGCCAGCAGCCCTTTCCCCCTAAATCAGCCCCAGCATTTT. This sequence encodes CASSPFPLNQPQHF.

The table lists this clone with a count of one. The V and J genes are TRBV20-1 and TRBJ2-7, with TRBD2 as a possible D gene (6 bases). The CDR3 loop spans 11 amino acids. The V end was cut by 6 bases, the J end by 7 bases, with 13 bases between. Germline loops: CDR1 DFQATT, CDR2 SNEGSKA (reference sequence). CDR3 in DNA: TGCAGTGCCTCCGGGACTCCTGAGCAGTACTTC. Amino acids: CSASGTPEQYF.

The chain is built from TRBV11-2 and TRBJ2-3, with TRBD1 as a possible D gene (6 bases). The V gene's germline CDR1 is SGHAT and CDR2 FQNNGV. This CDR3 comprises 17 residues. Trimming pared 1 base from V and 2 bases from J, leaving 16 bases between. The CDR3 sequence: CASSLASDRRHTDTQYF. The DNA for the CDR3 is TGTGCCAGCAGCTTAGCCAGCGACAGGCGACACACAGATACGCAGTATTTT. The entire variable domain, with the rest obtained from reference TRBV11-2 and TRBJ2-3, is as follows: EAGVAQSPRYKIIEKRQSVAFWCNPISGHATLYWYQQILGQGPKLLIQFQNNGVVDDSQLPKDRFSAERLKGVDSTLKIQPAKLEDSAVYLCASSLASDRRHTDTQYFGPGTRLTVL.

V and J are TRBV19 and TRBJ2-7; TRBD1 might be the D (6 bases). Trimming removed 4 bases at V and 1 base at J, with 17 bases between. The CDR3 runs to 16 residues. Germline V gene data show CDR1 as LNHDA and CDR2 as SQIVND (reference sequence). DNA for the CDR3: TGTGCCAGTAGTACCCCCCCCGGGACAAGATCCTACGAGCAGTACTTC. Amino acids: CASSTPPGTRSYEQYF.

CDR3 protein: CASSFLAGLADTQYF. In nucleotides, the CDR3 is TGCGCCAGCAGCTTTCTAGCGGGACTAGCAGATACGCAGTATTTT. This sequence joins TRBV5-1 and TRBJ2-3; the match to TRBD2 covers 9 bases. The CDR3 consists of 15 residues. V lost 2 bases to trimming and J lost 4 bases; unmatched junction nucleotides: 5. CDR1 is SGHRS, CDR2 YFSETQ, per germline.

Worth noting for this clone: Other DNA sequences in this sample translate to the same CDR3. The CDR3 is CASSYSRAYEQYF. CDR3 in DNA: TGTGCCAGCAGTTACTCGAGGGCCTACGAGCAGTACTTC. The chain joins TRBV6-5 to TRBJ2-7, with D perhaps matching TRBD2 (5 bases). There are 13 residues in the CDR3. Germline CDR1 and CDR2: MNHEY and SVGAGI. V dropped 0 bases and J dropped 2 bases, with 5 bases sitting between them.

This sequence joins TRBV10-3 and TRBJ2-1; D gene unclear. V shed 4 bases and J shed 9 bases, with 16 bases lying between them. The germline gives CDR1 ENHRY, CDR2 SYGVKD. The CDR3 runs to 14 residues. This chain's CDR3 is CAISALQQYSEQFF. CDR3 nucleotides: TGTGCCATCAGTGCCCTGCAACAGTATAGTGAGCAGTTCTTC.

V gene TRBV5-4 combines with J gene TRBJ1-1; D is undetermined. The CDR3 is 16 residues long. Germline assignment: CDR1 SGHNT and CDR2 YYREEE (reference sequence). Trimming pared 0 bases from V and 1 base from J, leaving 13 bases between. The CDR3 loop is CASSLVVWAGNTEAFF. The DNA for the CDR3 is TGTGCCAGCAGCTTGGTGGTTTGGGCGGGGAACACTGAAGCTTTCTTT.

In this sample, this clone turned up once. This chain joins TRBV6-6 and TRBJ1-2; 10 positions match TRBD1. CDR1 MNHNY and CDR2 SVGAGI come from the germline V gene (reference sequence). The CDR3 consists of 16 residues. The trim removed 5 bases at V and 5 bases at J, leaving 11 bases unmatched. This chain's CDR3 is CASSARDRGVPYGYTF. CDR3 coding DNA: TGTGCCAGCAGTGCCCGGGACAGGGGAGTTCCTTATGGCTACACCTTC.

The gene calls are TRBV6-1 and TRBJ2-1, with 13 bases lining up with TRBD2. With 2 bases clipped from V and 0 bases from J, the junction kept 1 base outside the gene matches. In germline, CDR1 is MNHNS, CDR2 SASEGT. The CDR3 has 17 amino acids. The CDR3 DNA reads TGTGCCAGCAGTGAATGGACTAGCGGGAGCTCCTACAATGAGCAGTTCTTC. Translated: CASSEWTSGSSYNEQFF.

The J gene is TRBJ2-4, the V gene TRBV27; 9 positions agree with TRBD1. V shed 4 bases and J 15 bases; nucleotides not matched to a gene: 10. The CDR3 runs 13 residues. Germline CDR1 and CDR2: MNHEY and SMNVEV (reference sequence). The CDR3 loop reads CASSSGQGFFRYF. Written as DNA, the CDR3 is TGTGCCAGCAGTTCGGGACAGGGTTTTTTCCGGTACTTC.